What follows is one TCR beta chain and its context. Its antigen remains unknown. Other DNA sequences within the sample encode an identical CDR3. PCR employed 60 Vbeta and 13 Jbeta primers. Measured with immunoSEQ multiplex PCR; TCRdb has only the in-frame clones, and not every one. The sample has roughly 250,000 clones, 84% seen once. The V and J ends lost 0 bases and 4 bases, in that order; junction bases with no gene match: 1. CDR3 length equals 14 residues. CDR1 and CDR2 (germline): SGHTA, FQGTGA. The record originates from a study of cytomegalovirus exposure and HLA in healthy donors. The donors gave bone marrow, and they were healthy. Broader study findings: Presence/absence analyses rested on an assumption that sequencing depth was roughly uniform across donors. Highly shared sequence variants in one cluster were likely a sequencing artifact. Information on immune exposure was restricted to one variable (CMV serostatus).

This receptor was identified in a woman aged 40-49 years in good health and CMV-seropositive. The chain couples TRBV7-3 to TRBJ2-7; 9 nucleotides align to TRBD2. The sample was PBMCs. The CDR3 spells CASSLTSGSYEQYF. Written as DNA, the CDR3 is TGTGCCAGCAGCTTAACTAGCGGGAGTTACGAGCAGTACTTC.